This T cell receptor (beta chain) comes out of a study of shared T cell receptors in the human thymus. Sequencing was performed with immunoSEQ multiplex PCR; in TCRdb, only in-frame clones are kept and a portion is missing. The table shows hundreds of thousands of clones, with roughly 90% occurring only once. Trimming took off 0 bases at V and 2 bases at J, with 19 bases between the two ends. Germline-derived CDR1 and CDR2 are SGDLS and YYNGEE. This CDR3 comprises 18 residues. The sample was also linked to a second study, of human thymus T cells. From that study: Thymic samples were excised during corrective heart operations. Related reports documented highly overlapping thymic repertoires among unrelated individuals.

The material sequenced was thymocytes. The chain recombines TRBV9 with TRBJ2-3; D might be TRBD2 (6 bases). The receptor was isolated from a boy younger than two with a congenital heart defect. DNA of the CDR3: TGTGCCAGCAGCGTAGTAGTGTCGGGCGGGAAGATCACAGATACGCAGTATTTT. Translation gives CASSVVVSGGKITDTQYF.